The clone carrying this T cell receptor (beta chain) came up a few times. This sample was taken from a study of identical twins. CDR3 size: 16 residues. Trimming left V 0 bases short and J 8 bases short, with 19 bases between. CDR1 is LGHNA and CDR2 is YNFKEQ in the germline V gene. MiXCR, applied by TCRdb to the 5' RACE reads, yields one record per CDR3 protein. The sample has a few hundred thousand distinct CDR3 sequences, roughly 10% seen once. The clonotype originates from a woman aged 45-59 years in good health. Sequencing input: naive T cells sorted from blood. The V call is TRBV4-2, the J call TRBJ1-2, with D possibly TRBD1 on 5 matching bases. The CDR3 DNA is TGTGCCAGCAGCCAAGATCTTCAAGGGTTTCAGGGAGGCTACACCTTC. As protein: CASSQDLQGFQGGYTF.